The clone carrying this TCR beta chain was seen only a few times. Clones were sequenced by immunoSEQ multiplex PCR, and TCRdb holds only the in-frame ones, with some missing. In the table there are approximately 320,000 clones, roughly 90% of which are singletons. This sample is part of a study of blood T cell repertoires in COVID-19. About the study: Some COVID-19 samples were acute and others convalescent; all came from the United States, Italy and Spain. T cells, B-cell-depleted T cells, or PBMCs provided the cDNA or gDNA that served as material.

Unmatched junction bases numbered 8, after V lost 2 bases and J lost 7 bases. Germline CDR1 SGDLS, CDR2 YYNGEE. CDR3 length: 15 residues. The sequence was collected from a man in his sixties who had recovered from COVID-19. Specimen: PBMCs or T cells enriched from blood (not recorded which). This chain joins TRBV9 and TRBJ1-2; the match to TRBD1 covers 10 bases. The CDR3 nucleotides read TGTGCCAGCAGCGTCATGGGACAGGGGATCATTGGCTACACCTTC. Its translation: CASSVMGQGIIGYTF.